This T cell receptor beta chain was retrieved from a study of blood T cell repertoires in COVID-19. Study details: From the United States, Italy and Spain came samples of acute and convalescent COVID-19.

This CDR3 has 13 residues. The germline CDR1 and CDR2 sequences are MNHNY and SVGAGI (reference sequence). Trimming pared 5 bases from V and 1 base from J, leaving 7 bases between. Data came from immunoSEQ multiplex PCR; TCRdb stores just in-frame clones and leaves some out. The data hold approximately 110,000 clones, with about 85% observed a single time. This receptor was taken from a man aged 45-65 years with acute or convalescent COVID-19. The gene calls are TRBV6-6 and TRBJ2-3; D ambiguous. Sequenced input: peripheral blood. The CDR3 DNA sequence: TGTGCCAGCAGTCCTCCTGGCACAGATACGCAGTATTTT. It translates to CASSPPGTDTQYF.